The subject of this entry is one T cell receptor (beta chain). During active infection, Seattle patients enrolled and were then monitored through disease. Some clones are missing from TCRdb's copy, which holds only in-frame ones; the method was immunoSEQ multiplex PCR. In the table there are roughly 170,000 clones, roughly 85% of which are singletons. Trimming took 0 bases from V and 3 from J; bases not matched to a gene: 3. The V gene's germline CDR1 is MNHEY and CDR2 SVGAGI. The CDR3 is made up of 16 amino acids. This entry belongs to a study of blood T cell repertoires in COVID-19. In the study overall: Both acute and convalescent COVID-19 samples were obtained from the United States, Italy and Spain. Nucleic acid was either cDNA or gDNA, and it came from T cells, B-cell-depleted T cells, or PBMCs.

This receptor was identified in a woman aged 45-60 years with COVID-19, enrolled during active disease. This sequence joins TRBV6-5 and TRBJ2-4; 9 positions match TRBD1. Sequenced sample: peripheral blood. The CDR3 sequence: CASSYSGTGNKNIQYF. The DNA of the CDR3 is TGTGCCAGCAGTTACTCCGGGACAGGGAACAAAAACATTCAGTACTTC.